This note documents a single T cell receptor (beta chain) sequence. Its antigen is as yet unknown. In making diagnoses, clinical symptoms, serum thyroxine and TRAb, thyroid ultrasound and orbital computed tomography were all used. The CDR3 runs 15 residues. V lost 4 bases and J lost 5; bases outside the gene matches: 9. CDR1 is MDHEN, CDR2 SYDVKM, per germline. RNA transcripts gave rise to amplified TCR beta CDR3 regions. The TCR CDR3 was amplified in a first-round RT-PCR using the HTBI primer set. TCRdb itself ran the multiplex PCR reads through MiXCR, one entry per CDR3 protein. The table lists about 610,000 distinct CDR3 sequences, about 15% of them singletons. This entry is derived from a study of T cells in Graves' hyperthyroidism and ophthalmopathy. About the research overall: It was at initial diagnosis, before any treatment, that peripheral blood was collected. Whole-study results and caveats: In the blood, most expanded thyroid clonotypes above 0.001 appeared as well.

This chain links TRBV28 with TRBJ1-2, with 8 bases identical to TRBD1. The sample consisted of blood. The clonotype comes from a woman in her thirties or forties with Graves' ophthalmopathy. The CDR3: CASSSDRGRRYGYTF. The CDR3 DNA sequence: TGTGCCAGCAGTTCCGACAGGGGAAGGAGGTATGGCTACACCTTC.